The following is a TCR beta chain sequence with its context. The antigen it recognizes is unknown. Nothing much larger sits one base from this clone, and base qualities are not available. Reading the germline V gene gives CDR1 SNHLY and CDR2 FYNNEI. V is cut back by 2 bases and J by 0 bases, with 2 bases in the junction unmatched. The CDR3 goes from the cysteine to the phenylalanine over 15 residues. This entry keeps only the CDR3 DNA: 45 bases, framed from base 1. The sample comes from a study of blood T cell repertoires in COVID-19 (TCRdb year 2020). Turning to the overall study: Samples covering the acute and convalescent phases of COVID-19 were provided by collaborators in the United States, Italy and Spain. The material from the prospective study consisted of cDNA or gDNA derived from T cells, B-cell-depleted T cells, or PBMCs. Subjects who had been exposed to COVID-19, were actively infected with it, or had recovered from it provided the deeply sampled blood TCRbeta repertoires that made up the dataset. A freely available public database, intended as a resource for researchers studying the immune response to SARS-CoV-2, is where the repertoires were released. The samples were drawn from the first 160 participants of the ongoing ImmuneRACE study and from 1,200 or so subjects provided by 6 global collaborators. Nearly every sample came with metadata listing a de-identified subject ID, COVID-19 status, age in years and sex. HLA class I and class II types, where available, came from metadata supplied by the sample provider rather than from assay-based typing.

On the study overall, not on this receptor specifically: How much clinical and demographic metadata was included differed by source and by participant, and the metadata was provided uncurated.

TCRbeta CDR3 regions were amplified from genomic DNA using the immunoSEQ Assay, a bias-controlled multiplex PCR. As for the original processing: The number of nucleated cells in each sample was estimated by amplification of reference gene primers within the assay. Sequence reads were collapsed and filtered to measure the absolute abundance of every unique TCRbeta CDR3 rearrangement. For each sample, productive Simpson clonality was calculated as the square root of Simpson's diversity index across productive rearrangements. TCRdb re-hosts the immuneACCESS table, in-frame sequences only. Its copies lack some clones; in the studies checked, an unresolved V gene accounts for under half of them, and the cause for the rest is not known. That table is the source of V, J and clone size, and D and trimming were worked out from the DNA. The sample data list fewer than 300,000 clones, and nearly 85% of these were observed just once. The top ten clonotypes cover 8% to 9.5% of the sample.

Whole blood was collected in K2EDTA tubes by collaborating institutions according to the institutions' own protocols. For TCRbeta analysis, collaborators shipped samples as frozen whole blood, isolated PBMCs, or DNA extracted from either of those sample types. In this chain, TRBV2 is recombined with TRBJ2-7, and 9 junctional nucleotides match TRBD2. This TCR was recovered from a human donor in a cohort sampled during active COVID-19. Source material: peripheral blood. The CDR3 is CASSETSGPSYEQYF. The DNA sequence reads TGTGCCAGCAGTGAAACTAGCGGGCCCTCCTACGAGCAGTACTTC.